Presented here are 14 T cell receptor beta chains from one specimen sequenced in a study of CD8 T cells in Susac syndrome. An input of about 0.45 to 1 ug of RNA was subjected to reverse transcription using random hexamers. TCRdb ran MiXCR on the immunoSEQ multiplex PCR reads and lists one entry per CDR3 protein. The repertoire includes approximately 210,000 distinct CDR3 sequences, approximately 94% of them detected once, and 0.15% sits in the top ten. Sequencing used CD4+ T cells from PBMCs. These receptors all stem from a human donor with Susac syndrome.

The chain has TRBV2 and TRBJ2-7, with 11 nucleotides matching TRBD1. Germline CDR1 reads SNHLY; CDR2 reads FYNNEI. J gave up 7 bases and V 5 bases, and 10 bases lay outside the gene matches. This CDR3 contains 15 residues. For the CDR3, the DNA is TGTGCCAGCAGTCCGGACAGGGGGCCAAGAGAAGAGCAGTACTTC. This gives the protein CASSPDRGPREEQYF.

The V gene is TRBV7-8, the J gene TRBJ1-5; no firm D call. The CDR3 extends over 16 amino acids. Germline V CDR1 and CDR2: SGHVS, FQNEAQ. Trimming removed 5 bases at V and 1 base at J, with 15 bases between. The chain's CDR3 is CASSRGHDRSNQPQHF. The CDR3 DNA sequence: TGTGCCAGCAGCAGAGGCCACGATCGAAGCAATCAGCCCCAGCATTTT.

The chain joins TRBV7-3 to TRBJ1-5; D may be TRBD1 (5 bases). The ends were cut back, 3 bases at V and 3 bases at J, with 9 bases in the middle. The CDR3 spans 14 residues. Germline lookup yields CDR1 SGHTA and CDR2 FQGTGA. The chain's CDR3 is CASSFRQNNQPQHF. In DNA form, the CDR3 reads TGTGCCAGCAGCTTTAGACAGAACAATCAGCCCCAGCATTTT.

The chain combines TRBV29-1 with TRBJ2-1, with D possibly being TRBD2 (5 bases). Per the germline V gene, CDR1 is SQVTM and CDR2 is ANQGSEA. Trimming stripped 6 bases from V and 4 bases from J, with 19 bases between. The CDR3 is 15 amino acids. CDR3 nucleotides: TGCAGCGTCTCGAGTAGCGCCTCAATGTACAATGAGCAGTTCTTC. It is translated as CSVSSSASMYNEQFF.

V and J are TRBV28 and TRBJ1-1; TRBD1 aligns across 7 bases. V lost 11 bases, J lost 0 bases, and 9 bases stayed unmatched. This CDR3 region has 14 residues. Germline assignment: CDR1 MDHEN and CDR2 SYDVKM. CDR3 coding DNA: TGTGCCGGTCACCGGACAGGTCTGAACACTGAAGCTTTCTTT. Amino acids: CAGHRTGLNTEAFF.

The chain recombines TRBV7-2 with TRBJ1-1, with no clear D. CDR3 length: 14 residues. Trimming left V 8 bases short and J 0 bases short, with 13 bases between. Germline values: CDR1 SGHTA, CDR2 FQGNSA. The CDR3 DNA sequence: TGTGCCAGCGGTATACGTCCCTTGAACACTGAAGCTTTCTTT. Protein: CASGIRPLNTEAFF.

The chain joins TRBV12-3 or TRBV12-4 to TRBJ1-5, with D possibly matching TRBD1 (5 bases). V dropped 3 bases and J dropped 0 bases, with 12 bases sitting between them. The CDR3 is 16 amino acids. The CDR3 loop is CASSFHAGVSNQPQHF. As DNA, the CDR3 is TGTGCCAGCAGTTTTCACGCGGGGGTTAGCAATCAGCCCCAGCATTTT.

This CDR3 reads CASSPSQGAYEQYF. The CDR3 DNA sequence: TGTGCCAGCTCACCGTCTCAGGGAGCCTACGAGCAGTACTTC. V usage is TRBV18 and J usage is TRBJ2-7; tentatively, D is TRBD1 or TRBD2 (5 bases each). CDR1 is KGHSH, CDR2 LQKENI, per germline. The length of the CDR3 is 14 residues. Trimming shortened V by 3 bases and J by 2 bases, and 11 bases separated the two germline ends.

The chain links TRBV28 to TRBJ1-6; weak D call: TRBD1 (5 bases). The V and J ends lost 5 bases and 7 bases respectively, with 15 bases between them. The CDR3 contains 15 residues. Germline-derived CDR1 and CDR2 are MDHEN and SYDVKM. The DNA for the CDR3 is TGTGCCAGCAGTCTTCCTGTGCCAGGGAATTCACCCCTCCACTTT. Protein product: CASSLPVPGNSPLHF. The full variable domain, completed using reference TRBV28 and TRBJ1-6, is DVKVTQSSRYLVKRTGEKVFLECVQDMDHENMFWYRQDPGLGLRLIYFSYDVKMKEKGDIPEGYSVSREKKERFSLILESASTNQTSMYLCASSLPVPGNSPLHFGNGTRLTVT.

The V gene is TRBV5-4, the J gene TRBJ2-3, with 10 bases lining up with TRBD2. The CDR3 runs to 16 residues. J was trimmed by 4 bases and V by 2 bases; bases with no gene match: 7. Per the germline V gene, CDR1 is SGHNT and CDR2 is YYREEE (reference sequence). CDR3 region: CASSLEAGGSPDTQYF. CDR3 coding DNA: TGTGCCAGCAGCTTAGAAGCGGGGGGGTCCCCAGATACGCAGTATTTT.

This sequence joins TRBV9 and TRBJ1-2, with 7 bases identical to TRBD1. From germline, CDR1 is SGDLS and CDR2 YYNGEE. Losses at the gene ends were 0 bases for V and 8 bases for J; bases not matched to a gene: 19. The CDR3 runs 18 residues. CDR3 in DNA: TGTGCCAGCAGCGTAGCGCACCTGAAGGACAGGTCTCTCGGAGGCTACACCTTC. Translation: CASSVAHLKDRSLGGYTF.

The V call is TRBV28, the J call TRBJ2-7; D uncertain. The CDR3 is 14 amino acids. Trimming left V 7 bases short and J 1 base short, with 14 bases between. Germline V gene lookup returns CDR1 MDHEN and CDR2 SYDVKM. The CDR3 sequence: CASTLGWGSYEQYF. CDR3 coding DNA: TGTGCCAGCACTTTGGGCTGGGGATCCTACGAGCAGTACTTC.

This clonotype has just one count. The rearrangement links TRBV29-1 to TRBJ1-4; 8 bases map to TRBD1. The CDR3 runs 15 residues. Germline trimming cut 6 bases from V and 4 bases from J; bases unmatched to any gene: 10. The germline V gene has CDR1 SQVTM and CDR2 ANQGSEA. The CDR3: CSVLKPGQDNEKLFF. The DNA for the CDR3 is TGCAGCGTCCTTAAACCGGGACAGGATAATGAAAAACTGTTTTTT.

The chain carries TRBV30 and TRBJ2-5; 9 positions agree with TRBD2. The CDR3 has 15 residues. The germline CDR1 and CDR2 sequences are GTSNPN and SVGIG (reference sequence). V was pared by 0 bases and J by 4 bases, with 6 bases of the junction left unmatched. The CDR3 bases are TGTGCCTGGAGTGTACGAGGGACTAGCCGAGAGACCCAGTACTTC. Its protein product is CAWSVRGTSRETQYF.